Listed here is a single T cell receptor (beta chain). Its antigen is unidentified. Other nucleotide sequences from this sample produce the same CDR3. The data belong to a study of cytomegalovirus exposure and HLA in healthy donors. V dropped 0 bases and J dropped 4 bases, with 10 bases sitting between them. This CDR3 has 14 amino acids. The V gene's germline CDR1 is SGDLS and CDR2 YYNGEE. Study observations and caveats: Association of a missense DCLRE1C variant with TCR beta V- and J-gene trimming was reported in a later analysis. In a later analysis, most CMV-associated TCR beta chains appeared HLA-restricted. Reports credit the classifier with highly specific, highly sensitive diagnosis of cytomegalovirus status. There were 164 TCR beta chains listed as cytomegalovirus-associated.

PCR used 60 Vbeta primers and 13 Jbeta primers. Produced via immunoSEQ multiplex PCR; TCRdb's table is partial and in-frame only. The data hold around 180,000 clones, with roughly 77% observed a single time. This clonotype was sampled from a woman in her forties or fifties in good health and CMV-seronegative. This chain connects TRBV9 to TRBJ1-1; a possible D gene is TRBD1 (5 bases). Sequenced input: PBMCs. CDR3: CASSVAGGSTEAFF. CDR3 DNA: TGTGCCAGCAGCGTAGCTGGGGGGAGCACTGAAGCTTTCTTT. Full variable domain (missing parts from reference TRBV9 and TRBJ1-1): DSGVTQTPKHLITATGQRVTLRCSPRSGDLSVYWYQQSLDQGLQFLIQYYNGEERAKGNILERFSAQQFPDLHSELNLSSLELGDSALYFCASSVAGGSTEAFFGQGTRLTVV.